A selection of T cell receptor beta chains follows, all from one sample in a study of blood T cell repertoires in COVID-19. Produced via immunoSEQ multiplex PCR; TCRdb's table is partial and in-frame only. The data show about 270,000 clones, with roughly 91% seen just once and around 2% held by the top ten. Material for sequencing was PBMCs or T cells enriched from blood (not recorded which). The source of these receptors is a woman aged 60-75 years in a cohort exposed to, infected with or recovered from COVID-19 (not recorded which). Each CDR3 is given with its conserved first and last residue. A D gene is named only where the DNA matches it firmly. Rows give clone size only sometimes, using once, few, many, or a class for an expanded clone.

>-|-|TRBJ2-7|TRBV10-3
TGTGCCATCAGTGAGGCCAGCTACGAGCAGTACTTC
CAISEASYEQYF
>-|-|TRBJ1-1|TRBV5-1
TGCGCCAGCAGCTTAGGTCGAACAGGTGAAGCTTTCTTT
CASSLGRTGEAFF
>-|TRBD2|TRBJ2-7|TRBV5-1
TGCGCCAGCAGCCGTAGCGGGAGCGGTTGGTACTTC
CASSRSGSGWYF
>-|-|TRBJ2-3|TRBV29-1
TGCAGCGTTGAAGATATCCACGAGGAGGAGGGGATCACAGATACGCAGTATTTT
CSVEDIHEEEGITDTQYF
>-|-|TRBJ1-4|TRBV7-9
TGTGCCAGCAGCCCGATAGGGGGTCTTAATGAAAAACTGTTTTTT
CASSPIGGLNEKLFF
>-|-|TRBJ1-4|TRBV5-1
TGCGCCAGCAGCTTGGACCAGGGCTATGAAAAACTGTTTTTT
CASSLDQGYEKLFF
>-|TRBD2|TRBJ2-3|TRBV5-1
TGCGCCAGCAGCTTGGGACTAGCGGGAGGTCTCTCGGGCACAGATACGCAGTATTTT
CASSLGLAGGLSGTDTQYF
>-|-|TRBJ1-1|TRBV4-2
TGTGCCAGCAGCCAAGCGGCAGGGGTTCGAGGTACTGAAGCTTTCTTT
CASSQAAGVRGTEAFF
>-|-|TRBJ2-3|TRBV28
TGTGCCAGCAGTTTACTTCGAGATACGCAGTATTTT
CASSLLRDTQYF
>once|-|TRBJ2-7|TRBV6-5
TGTGCCAGCAGTTACGGGACACAGCAGTACTTC
CASSYGTQQYF
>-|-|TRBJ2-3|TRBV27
TGTGCCAGCAGTACTAACCTTTACGGTACAGATACGCAGTATTTT
CASSTNLYGTDTQYF
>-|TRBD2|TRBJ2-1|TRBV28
TGTGCCAGCAGGCGTAGCGGGAGGTACAATGAGCAGTTCTTC
CASRRSGRYNEQFF
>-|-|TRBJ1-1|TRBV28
TGTGCCAGTTTAGGGGAGGTCTTGATGAACACTGAAGCTTTCTTT
CASLGEVLMNTEAFF
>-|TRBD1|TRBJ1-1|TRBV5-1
TGCGCCAGCAGCTTTCTTGAAGGGGGCTGGACTGAAGCTTTCTTT
CASSFLEGGWTEAFF
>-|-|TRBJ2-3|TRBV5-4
TGTGCCAGCAGCTTGGAATTACTTAGCACAGATACGCAGTATTTT
CASSLELLSTDTQYF
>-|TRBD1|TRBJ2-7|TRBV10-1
TGCGCCAGCAGTGAGGACAGGGGGGTGTCCTACGAGCAGTACTTC
CASSEDRGVSYEQYF
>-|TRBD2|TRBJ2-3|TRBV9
TGTGCCAGCAGCGAAAGACTAGCGGGAGTAGATACGCAGTATTTT
CASSERLAGVDTQYF
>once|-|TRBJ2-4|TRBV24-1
TGTGCCACCAGCGCCGGTGACATTCAGTACTTC
CATSAGDIQYF